What follows are 25 T cell receptor beta chains derived from one specimen sequenced in a study of T cell repertoires in cytomegalovirus infection. TCRdb re-called the reads through MiXCR, storing one row per CDR3 protein. This table has roughly 150,000 distinct CDR3 sequences, around 20% appearing once. Sequenced material: PBMCs. These receptors came from a human donor in good health (CMV status not recorded). Some clones in this sample may be carry-over from other donors' samples.

The chain employs TRBV28 and TRBJ2-7; D remains unclear. The CDR3 sequence is 16 residues long. Germline CDR1 is MDHEN and CDR2 is SYDVKM. Trimming left V 4 bases short and J 2 bases short, with 18 bases between. In DNA, the CDR3 is TGTGCCAGCAGTTCTGGACCAGACACGACGGCCTACGAGCAGTACTTC. This codes for CASSSGPDTTAYEQYF. Drawing the rest from reference TRBV28 and TRBJ2-7, the complete variable domain is DVKVTQSSRYLVKRTGEKVFLECVQDMDHENMFWYRQDPGLGLRLIYFSYDVKMKEKGDIPEGYSVSREKKERFSLILESASTNQTSMYLCASSSGPDTTAYEQYFGPGTRLTVT.

This clonotype was recorded at least ten times. The genes are TRBV7-9 and TRBJ2-3; D remains unclear. V was pared by 2 bases and J by 5 bases, with 5 bases between. The CDR3 has 12 amino acids. Looked up from germline, CDR1 is SEHNR and CDR2 is FQNEAQ (reference sequence). CDR3 amino acids: CASSLTVDTQYF. CDR3 coding DNA: TGTGCCAGCAGCTTAACGGTAGATACGCAGTATTTT.

The J gene is TRBJ1-1, the V gene TRBV4-2; 10 bases agree with TRBD1. Germline CDR1 and CDR2: LGHNA and YNFKEQ. CDR3 length: 15 amino acids. V lost 1 base to trimming and J lost 5 bases; unmatched junction nucleotides: 4. Here the CDR3 reads CASSQVGTGETEAFF. CDR3 DNA sequence: TGTGCCAGCAGCCAAGTTGGGACAGGGGAGACTGAAGCTTTCTTT.

There are many counts of this clonotype. This chain joins TRBV5-6 and TRBJ2-1; 7 nucleotides align to TRBD1. This CDR3 comprises 15 residues. Germline V gene data show CDR1 as SGHDT and CDR2 as YYEEEE. The V gene end was trimmed by 4 bases and the J gene end by 7 bases; junction bases not matched to a gene: 11. The CDR3 here is CASSDDRVRGNEQFF. DNA for the CDR3: TGTGCCAGCAGCGACGACAGGGTTCGCGGGAATGAGCAGTTCTTC.

This clonotype showed up just once. V is TRBV7-4 and J is TRBJ1-4; 10 bases are shared with TRBD1. Germline CDR1 and CDR2: SGHVT and SQSDAQ. Unmatched junction bases numbered 11, after V lost 3 bases and J lost 7 bases. The CDR3 covers 17 residues. The CDR3 bases are TGTGCCAGCAGCTTTTCACTCCCGGGACAGGGGTCTGAAAAACTGTTTTTT. This codes for CASSFSLPGQGSEKLFF.

The chain joins TRBV18 to TRBJ1-6; D remains unclear. This CDR3 has 14 residues. Germline lookup yields CDR1 KGHSH and CDR2 LQKENI. V lost 4 bases and J 7 bases, leaving 11 bases between the germline ends. The CDR3: CASSLDVTNSPLHF. As DNA, the CDR3 is TGTGCCAGCTCACTGGACGTTACGAATTCACCCCTCCACTTT.

This clonotype appeared a few times. The chain has TRBV7-3 and TRBJ2-2, with unresolved D. Germline V CDR1 and CDR2: SGHTA, FQGTGA. The V end lost 1 base, the J end lost 3 bases, and 15 bases lay between the germline ends. The CDR3 totals 17 residues. CDR3: CASSLRVETNDTGELFF. In DNA, the CDR3 is TGTGCCAGCAGCTTAAGAGTGGAGACAAATGACACCGGGGAGCTGTTTTTT.

The J gene is TRBJ2-1, the V gene TRBV20-1; 9 nucleotides agree with TRBD2. J lost 2 bases, V lost 0 bases, and 2 bases had no gene match. This CDR3 spans 15 amino acids. The V gene's germline CDR1 is DFQATT and CDR2 SNEGSKA (reference sequence). This CDR3 reads CSARDRLAAYNEQFF. CDR3 nucleotides: TGCAGTGCTAGAGACCGACTAGCGGCCTACAATGAGCAGTTCTTC.

The chain uses TRBV2 and TRBJ2-3; D might be TRBD1 (5 bases). This CDR3 is built from 14 residues. The V end lost 3 bases, the J end lost 2 bases, and 9 bases lay between the germline ends. Germline values: CDR1 SNHLY, CDR2 FYNNEI. The DNA of the CDR3 is TGTGCCAGCAGTGAGGCAGGGCCCACAGATACGCAGTATTTT. This sequence encodes CASSEAGPTDTQYF.

This clonotype was detected only a few times. The V and J genes are TRBV18 and TRBJ1-2, with D possibly TRBD1 on 5 matching bases. V lost 6 bases and J lost 4, with 21 bases in between. In germline, CDR1 is KGHSH, CDR2 LQKENI. This CDR3 comprises 16 residues. CDR3: CASSGDGISKFYGYTF. For the CDR3, the DNA is TGTGCCAGCTCTGGGGACGGCATTTCAAAGTTCTATGGCTACACCTTC.

The chain uses TRBV10-3 and TRBJ2-7; possibly TRBD2 for D (5 bases). The ends were cut back, 4 bases at V and 0 bases at J, with 13 bases in the middle. From germline, CDR1 is ENHRY and CDR2 SYGVKD. This CDR3 has 15 amino acids. The CDR3 here is CAISVGAASSYEQYF. The CDR3 DNA reads TGTGCCATCAGTGTGGGAGCGGCTAGCTCCTACGAGCAGTACTTC.

The chain joins TRBV5-4 to TRBJ2-7; tentative D call: TRBD1 (6 bases). From germline, CDR1 is SGHNT and CDR2 YYREEE (reference sequence). This CDR3 has 15 residues. V dropped 4 bases and J dropped 6 bases, with 20 bases sitting between them. This CDR3 reads CASSPGTTQSGEQYF. The CDR3 DNA reads as TGTGCCAGCAGCCCAGGGACAACCCAGAGTGGCGAGCAGTACTTC.

This clonotype was counted many times. The chain carries TRBV7-8 and TRBJ2-1; D unresolved. The CDR3 has 13 residues. Germline CDR1 and CDR2: SGHVS and FQNEAQ. V lost 1 base and J 9 bases, leaving 10 bases between the germline ends. CDR3 in DNA: TGTGCCAGCAGCTTAGAGGGCGCGTTTGAGCAGTTCTTC. Translation gives CASSLEGAFEQFF.

This clonotype has a count of ten or more. The rearrangement joins TRBV28 to TRBJ1-2; weak D call: TRBD1 (6 bases). Germline V lookup: CDR1 MDHEN, CDR2 SYDVKM. Trimming removed 6 bases at V and 0 bases at J, with 17 bases between. The CDR3 is 16 residues long. The CDR3: CASRSIRDNSNYGYTF. The CDR3 DNA follows: TGTGCCAGCAGATCTATCCGGGACAACTCTAACTATGGCTACACCTTC.

The sample holds many counts of this clonotype. The V and J genes are TRBV7-3 and TRBJ2-1, with D hard to call. Between the trimmed V and J ends, which lost 5 bases and 8 bases, there was a span of 10 bases. This CDR3 is 12 amino acids long. Germline lookup yields CDR1 SGHTA and CDR2 FQGTGA. The CDR3 here is CASSNTGHEQFF. The CDR3 DNA reads TGTGCCAGCAGCAACACCGGGCATGAGCAGTTCTTC.

The chain couples TRBV20-1 to TRBJ1-1, with D uncertain. V was trimmed by 5 bases and J by 4 bases, leaving 14 bases between them. The length of the CDR3 is 13 residues. In germline, CDR1 is DFQATT, CDR2 SNEGSKA (reference sequence). CDR3 nucleotides: TGCAGTGCTCCTGACGGGGAGGGCACTGAAGCTTTCTTT. This codes for CSAPDGEGTEAFF.

The chain couples TRBV28 to TRBJ1-2; TRBD1 matches 12 bases. Germline CDR1 MDHEN, CDR2 SYDVKM. V lost 5 bases to trimming and J lost 8 bases; unmatched junction nucleotides: 18. CDR3 length equals 18 residues. CDR3 sequence: CASSLDSLMGQGAQGYTF. DNA for the CDR3: TGTGCCAGCAGTCTTGATTCACTGATGGGACAGGGGGCGCAAGGCTACACCTTC.

This clonotype was counted between two and nine times. One junction end disagrees with the germline gene, perhaps due to a read error. The chain links TRBV7-6 to TRBJ2-3; D unresolved. Germline V lookup: CDR1 SGHVS, CDR2 FNYEAQ. The CDR3 is made up of 13 amino acids. The DNA of the CDR3 is TGTGCCAGCAGCTCTAGGGTGGGCCAACCTGTACATTTT. Protein sequence: CASSSRVGQPVHF.

This clonotype was counted ten times or more. The chain recombines TRBV7-2 with TRBJ2-7; D tentatively fits TRBD1 or TRBD2 (5 bases each). CDR3 length: 14 residues. CDR1 and CDR2 (germline): SGHTA, FQGNSA. Between the trimmed V and J ends, which lost 2 bases and 8 bases, there was a span of 16 bases. The CDR3 protein is CASSLSVISGQQYF. The CDR3 DNA reads TGTGCCAGCAGCTTATCGGTCATCTCGGGGCAGCAGTACTTC.

The table lists this clonotype with many counts. CDR3 bases: TGCGCCAGCAGCCGGGACAGATTGAACACTGAAGCTTTCTTT. It specifies CASSRDRLNTEAFF. The chain combines TRBV4-3 with TRBJ1-1; 7 bases map to TRBD1. V trimming: 4 bases; J trimming: 0 bases; junction bases outside the gene matches: 2. The CDR3 covers 14 residues. Germline V gene lookup returns CDR1 LGHNA and CDR2 YSLEER.

This clonotype appeared a few times. The V call is TRBV28, the J call TRBJ2-4, with a possible D match to TRBD1 (6 bases). Per germline, CDR1 MDHEN and CDR2 SYDVKM. The CDR3 length is 11 residues. V was cut by 9 bases and J by 6 bases, with 9 bases left in between. The DNA for the CDR3 is TGTGCCAGTGGACAGAGAAACATTCAGTACTTC. Translation: CASGQRNIQYF.

This clonotype was seen at least ten times. The chain uses TRBV7-9 and TRBJ2-7; D is undetermined. The CDR3 extends over 13 amino acids. Germline values: CDR1 SEHNR, CDR2 FQNEAQ (reference sequence). Deletions cut 5 bases from V and 5 bases from J, with 13 bases between. Written as DNA, the CDR3 is TGTGCCAGCAGCCCCCCGGTGGCGAACGAGCAGTACTTC. This gives the protein CASSPPVANEQYF.

In its sample, this clonotype was seen a few times. The chain joins TRBV28 to TRBJ1-5; D gene ambiguous. V was clipped by 6 bases and J by 0 bases, with 9 bases between them. This CDR3 is 14 amino acids long. Germline CDR1 is MDHEN and CDR2 is SYDVKM. DNA for the CDR3: TGTGCCAGCAGGAGACGGACTAGCAATCAGCCCCAGCATTTT. It codes for CASRRRTSNQPQHF.

V usage is TRBV12-3 or TRBV12-4 and J usage is TRBJ2-3, with D possibly TRBD2 on 5 matching bases. CDR3 length equals 14 residues. V was shortened by 7 bases and J by 7 bases, with 18 bases between the two germline ends. The CDR3 bases are TGTGCCAGCACTATCGGACTCCACGGGTATACGCAGTATTTT. Translation: CASTIGLHGYTQYF.

There are many counts of this clonotype. The rearrangement joins TRBV5-1 to TRBJ2-3; 15 positions agree with TRBD2. CDR1 is SGHRS and CDR2 is YFSETQ in the germline V gene. The CDR3 length is 16 residues. V gave up 4 bases and J gave up 3 bases; unmatched junction bases: 3. CDR3: CASSLGLAGGTDTQYF. For the CDR3, the DNA is TGCGCCAGCAGCCTGGGACTAGCGGGGGGAACAGATACGCAGTATTTT.